What follows are 27 T cell receptor beta chains derived from one specimen sequenced in a study of CD8+ T cells in alopecia areata. The treatment here: oral pan-JAK inhibitor, 5-10 mg twice daily. TCR sequencing used cDNA made by reverse transcription of extracted RNA. Produced via immunoSEQ multiplex PCR; TCRdb's table is partial and in-frame only. The table lists some 110,000 clones, about three fifths of them singletons. The source was CD8+ T cells sorted from blood, collected at week 24, from a patient treated with tofacitinib. Every receptor here comes from a human donor with alopecia areata.

V is TRBV4-1 and J is TRBJ2-1; 7 bases align to TRBD2. V lost 4 bases and J lost 3; bases outside the gene matches: 9. The CDR3 sequence is 16 residues long. Germline CDR1 reads MGHRA; CDR2 reads YSYEKL. Here the CDR3 DNA reads TGCGCCAGCAGCCCCCCTGGCGGGGGACGCTACAATGAGCAGTTCTTC. Protein sequence: CASSPPGGGRYNEQFF.

A word on this clone: The sample contains more than one DNA sequence encoding this CDR3. In DNA form, the CDR3 reads TGTGCCAGCAGCTTAGGCGGTGAACAAGAGACCCAGTACTTC. Protein sequence: CASSLGGEQETQYF. V usage is TRBV13 and J usage is TRBJ2-5; no clear D gene. V lost 0 bases and J lost 2, with 7 bases in between. Germline loops: CDR1 PRHDT, CDR2 FYEKMQ (reference sequence). The CDR3 is 14 residues long.

The chain combines TRBV29-1 with TRBJ2-1, with 7 bases matching TRBD2. V shed 3 bases, J shed 9 bases, and the junction held 8 bases outside the gene matches. Germline assignment: CDR1 SQVTM and CDR2 ANQGSEA. The CDR3 has 13 amino acids. The CDR3 here is CSVEGGTGGEQFF. CDR3 coding DNA: TGCAGCGTTGAGGGCGGCACGGGGGGTGAGCAGTTCTTC.

This clone was detected once. V gene TRBV27 combines with J gene TRBJ2-1, with 7 bases that match TRBD1. The CDR3 consists of 12 residues. Germline assignment: CDR1 MNHEY and CDR2 SMNVEV (reference sequence). V lost 5 bases and J lost 7; bases outside the gene matches: 2. CDR3 region: CASSLRGNEQFF. CDR3 in DNA: TGTGCCAGCAGTCTCAGGGGGAATGAGCAGTTCTTC.

Worth noting for this clone: This specimen includes other DNA sequences encoding the same CDR3. The chain uses TRBV27 and TRBJ1-2; 10 bases fit TRBD1. Per the germline V gene, CDR1 is MNHEY and CDR2 is SMNVEV (reference sequence). The CDR3 length is 13 residues. The J segment lost 8 bases and the V segment lost 5 bases, leaving 5 bases of the junction unmatched. The DNA for the CDR3 is TGTGCCAGCAGTCTCGGGACAGGGGTCGGCTACACCTTC. Its translation is CASSLGTGVGYTF.

This clone has more than one count but fewer than ten. The rearrangement joins TRBV7-8 to TRBJ2-3, with no clear D. Germline values: CDR1 SGHVS, CDR2 FQNEAQ. The CDR3 extends over 17 amino acids. The V gene lost 0 bases and the J gene lost 0 bases, with 13 bases spanning the gap. The CDR3, as DNA: TGTGCCAGCAGCTTAGCGGTTCCCCGGACGAGCACAGATACGCAGTATTTT. Its protein is CASSLAVPRTSTDTQYF.

This clone was observed a single time. The chain uses TRBV7-9 and TRBJ1-2, with 8 bases identical to TRBD1. The junction had 9 bases not matched to a gene; V was cut back by 3 bases and J by 6 bases. This CDR3 comprises 15 residues. CDR1 and CDR2 from the germline V gene are SEHNR and FQNEAQ (reference sequence). The CDR3 loop is CASSFTVTGEDGYTF. The CDR3 nucleotides read TGTGCCAGCAGCTTCACCGTGACAGGGGAGGATGGCTACACCTTC. Full variable domain (remainder filled in from reference TRBV7-9 and TRBJ1-2): DTGVSQNPRHKITKRGQNVTFRCDPISEHNRLYWYRQTLGQGPEFLTYFQNEAQLEKSRLLSDRFSAERPKGSFSTLEIQRTEQGDSAMYLCASSFTVTGEDGYTFGSGTRLTVV.

The chain employs TRBV29-1 and TRBJ1-1, with a possible D match to TRBD1 (6 bases). V shed 7 bases and J shed 4 bases, with 19 bases lying between them. The CDR3 extends over 14 amino acids. Germline V CDR1 and CDR2: SQVTM, ANQGSEA. DNA of the CDR3: TGCAGCGCCGGAAACAGGGTGCGGGGCACTGAAGCTTTCTTT. Translation gives CSAGNRVRGTEAFF.

The CDR3 loop reads CASSYAGGSNSPLHF. CDR3 sequence (DNA): TGTGCCAGCAGTTATGCAGGGGGCTCGAATTCACCCCTCCACTTT. V is TRBV6-6 and J is TRBJ1-6; 8 positions match TRBD1. This CDR3 is built from 15 residues. CDR1 and CDR2 (germline): MNHNY, SVGAGI (reference sequence). Unmatched junction bases numbered 5, after V lost 3 bases and J lost 7 bases.

The chain couples TRBV7-8 to TRBJ1-2; TRBD1 matches 10 bases. CDR3 size: 15 residues. CDR1 is SGHVS, CDR2 FQNEAQ, per germline. Trimming at V came to 5 bases and at J to 6 bases, leaving 9 bases not matched to a gene. For the CDR3, the DNA is TGTGCCAGCAGCAGTACCGGGACAGGGGTCGATGGCTACACCTTC. Translated, it gives CASSSTGTGVDGYTF.

The rearrangement links TRBV27 to TRBJ2-5; D might be TRBD1 (6 bases). There are 14 residues in the CDR3. V was pared by 5 bases and J by 1 base, with 11 bases between. CDR1 MNHEY and CDR2 SMNVEV come from the germline V gene (reference sequence). The CDR3 nucleotides read TGTGCCAGCAGTCCCGAGGACAGCCAAGAGACCCAGTACTTC. This gives the protein CASSPEDSQETQYF.

The rearrangement joins TRBV11-2 to TRBJ2-7; D possibly corresponds to TRBD1 (6 bases). The CDR3 sequence is 14 residues long. Trimming removed 3 bases at V and 6 bases at J, with 15 bases between. Germline V gene data show CDR1 as SGHAT and CDR2 as FQNNGV. CDR3 DNA sequence: TGTGCCAGCAGCTTTTATCAGGGGATGATCGAGCAGTACTTC. Translated: CASSFYQGMIEQYF.

Details on this clone: Other DNA sequences from this sample encode an identical CDR3 as well. The J gene is TRBJ2-7, the V gene TRBV5-6, with D uncertain. Trimming left V 0 bases short and J 1 base short, with 5 bases between. The length of the CDR3 is 13 residues. Germline V gene sequence: CDR1 SGHDT, CDR2 YYEEEE. The CDR3 spells CASSLEASYEQYF. In nucleotides, the CDR3 is TGTGCCAGCAGCTTGGAAGCGTCCTACGAGCAGTACTTC.

The chain uses TRBV10-3 and TRBJ2-3; 7 bases fit TRBD1. CDR1 is ENHRY and CDR2 is SYGVKD in the germline V gene. Trimming at V came to 6 bases and at J to 0 bases, leaving 15 bases not matched to a gene. The CDR3 is 18 amino acids. In DNA form, the CDR3 reads TGTGCCATCAGGGGACAACCTACCGGACAGGCCAGCACAGATACGCAGTATTTT. It translates to CAIRGQPTGQASTDTQYF.

Comments on this clone: The sample carries other DNA sequences with the same CDR3. This rearrangement joins TRBV5-4 to TRBJ2-2, with D hard to call. The length of the CDR3 is 12 residues. The V gene lost 3 bases and the J gene lost 2 bases, with 2 bases spanning the gap. Germline V gives CDR1 SGHNT, CDR2 YYREEE (reference sequence). The CDR3 here is CASSSNTGELFF. CDR3 in DNA: TGTGCCAGCAGCTCTAACACCGGGGAGCTGTTTTTT.

The chain couples TRBV7-9 to TRBJ1-2; no clear D. The CDR3 runs 13 residues. Trimming stripped 7 bases from V and 10 bases from J, with 19 bases between. Germline CDR1 is SEHNR and CDR2 is FQNEAQ (reference sequence). This CDR3 is CASNPGGLMDYTF. The CDR3 nucleotides read TGTGCCAGCAACCCTGGCGGGCTTATGGACTACACCTTC.

The chain links TRBV15 to TRBJ2-1, with a possible D match to TRBD2 (6 bases). The ends were cut back, 7 bases at V and 10 bases at J, with 26 bases in the middle. The CDR3 length is 16 residues. Germline assignment: CDR1 LNHNV and CDR2 YYDKDF (reference sequence). The CDR3 spells CATTAWWGTPGQEQFF. The CDR3 region has the DNA TGTGCCACCACGGCCTGGTGGGGGACTCCAGGTCAGGAGCAGTTCTTC.

In its sample, this clone was seen a few times. This chain uses TRBV30 with TRBJ1-5; D is undetermined. CDR3 length equals 13 residues. Germline lookup yields CDR1 GTSNPN and CDR2 SVGIG (reference sequence). V was cut by 0 bases and J by 5 bases, with 8 bases left in between. The DNA for the CDR3 is TGTGCCTGGAGTGTACAAGCAGATCAGCCCCAGCATTTT. Translation gives CAWSVQADQPQHF.

V and J are TRBV29-1 and TRBJ2-7; D could derive from TRBD1 or TRBD2 (5 bases each). The V and J ends lost 5 bases and 2 bases respectively, with 16 bases between them. The CDR3 contains 14 residues. The germline V gene has CDR1 SQVTM and CDR2 ANQGSEA. As DNA, the CDR3 is TGCAGCGTTTCCTCCAGGGACCTTACCTACGAGCAGTACTTC. Translating it yields CSVSSRDLTYEQYF.

This chain uses TRBV15 with TRBJ2-1; either TRBD1 or TRBD2 may supply D (5 bases each). This CDR3 is built from 15 residues. V lost 5 bases to trimming and J lost 6 bases, with 17 bases between them. CDR1 LNHNV and CDR2 YYDKDF come from the germline V gene (reference sequence). The CDR3 coding sequence is TGTGCCACCAGCCCAATAGGGGAAGGGACCAATGAGCAGTTCTTC. It encodes CATSPIGEGTNEQFF. Variable domain in full (rest from reference TRBV15 and TRBJ2-1): DAMVIQNPRYQVTQFGKPVTLSCSQTLNHNVMYWYQQKSSQAPKLLFHYYDKDFNNEADTPDNFQSRRPNTSFCFLDIRSPGLGDTAMYLCATSPIGEGTNEQFFGPGTRLTVL.

The J gene is TRBJ2-5, the V gene TRBV19; D may match TRBD1 or TRBD2 (5 bases each). The germline V and J ends were trimmed by 7 bases and 3 bases, with 18 bases remaining between them. The CDR3 has 15 amino acids. The germline V gene encodes CDR1 LNHDA and CDR2 SQIVND (reference sequence). The CDR3 DNA reads as TGTGCCAGTACCCACGGGGCCCTACCCGAAGAGACCCAGTACTTC. This gives the protein CASTHGALPEETQYF.

The chain recombines TRBV7-9 with TRBJ2-7, with D possibly TRBD2 on 7 matching bases. The V end was cut by 2 bases, the J end by 2 bases, with 13 bases between. CDR1 SEHNR and CDR2 FQNEAQ come from the germline V gene (reference sequence). The CDR3 extends over 15 amino acids. The CDR3 is CASSLIGGRTYEQYF. The CDR3 bases are TGTGCCAGCAGCTTAATCGGGGGGCGTACCTACGAGCAGTACTTC.

This rearrangement joins TRBV30 to TRBJ2-2, with 7 bases matching TRBD1. CDR3 size: 15 residues. In germline, CDR1 is GTSNPN, CDR2 SVGIG (reference sequence). V gave up 0 bases and J gave up 3 bases; unmatched junction bases: 4. CDR3 in amino acids: CAWSVEGAHTGELFF. The CDR3 DNA is TGTGCCTGGAGTGTAGAGGGGGCCCACACCGGGGAGCTGTTTTTT.

This clone appeared a few times. V is TRBV13 and J is TRBJ2-1, with unresolved D. Germline V gene lookup returns CDR1 PRHDT and CDR2 FYEKMQ (reference sequence). The CDR3 loop spans 13 amino acids. V was clipped by 1 base and J by 7 bases, with 8 bases between them. DNA of the CDR3: TGTGCCAGCAGCTTAGTGGCGAAGAATGAGCAGTTCTTC. Residues: CASSLVAKNEQFF.

The chain's CDR3 is CASSLNRLAKNIQYF. The CDR3 DNA sequence: TGTGCCAGCAGCCTCAACAGGCTAGCCAAAAACATTCAGTACTTC. The rearrangement joins TRBV5-8 to TRBJ2-4, with a tentative D call TRBD1 (5 bases). There are 15 residues in the CDR3. Germline V gene sequence: CDR1 SGHTS, CDR2 YDEGEE. The V end lost 4 bases, the J end lost 0 bases, and 11 bases lay between the germline ends.

This rearrangement joins TRBV4-2 to TRBJ2-7, with TRBD1 identical over 11 bases. Germline V gene sequence: CDR1 LGHNA, CDR2 YNFKEQ. The junction had 7 bases not matched to a gene; V was cut back by 3 bases and J by 3 bases. The CDR3 length is 16 residues. DNA of the CDR3: TGTGCCAGCAGCCAGGCCGCCGGGACAGGGGGCTACGAGCAGTACTTC. Translated: CASSQAAGTGGYEQYF.

This clone was seen more than once but under ten times. The rearrangement uses TRBV6-5 and TRBJ2-7; TRBD1 matches at 9 bases. V lost 4 bases to trimming and J lost 5 bases; unmatched junction nucleotides: 9. CDR3 length equals 15 residues. Germline CDR1 and CDR2: MNHEY and SVGAGI. The CDR3 reads CASSSPGQGLHEQYF. CDR3 DNA: TGTGCCAGCAGTTCTCCGGGACAGGGTCTACACGAGCAGTACTTC.